This T cell receptor beta chain originates from a study of T cell responses to AZD1222 COVID-19 vaccine. Study findings and constraints: Scientists sampled the repertoires only once the peak T cell response had passed. Following two doses of AZD1222, Spike-specific TCR breadth and depth rose. Only a handful of AZD1222 recipients, more than 5 in all, had baseline seropositivity. Across the whole spike, CD4 TCRs peaked at regions 160-218 and 743-854.

Sequencing was performed with immunoSEQ multiplex PCR; in TCRdb, only in-frame clones are kept and a portion is missing. The table lists 95,000 to 110,000 clones, 70% to 90% of them singletons, with around 19% in the top ten. To note about this clone: What it binds is not known.

CDR1 and CDR2 from the germline V gene are SQVTM and ANQGSEA. V was shortened by 4 bases and J by 3 bases, with 9 bases between the two germline ends. The CDR3 loop spans 13 amino acids. The sample in question was peripheral blood, obtained on day 0 of AZD1222 vaccination. This chain connects TRBV29-1 to TRBJ2-2; D gene uncertain. This TCR came from an adult in good health. The CDR3 bases are TGCAGCGTTGCGGGCTCGTACACCGGGGAGCTGTTTTTT. It specifies CSVAGSYTGELFF.